Following are 18 T cell receptor beta chains from one sample sequenced in a study of regulatory T cells in long-lasting Graves disease. Library construction for TCR beta used iRepertoire HTBI primers and Arm-PCR of CDR3 regions. TCRdb re-called the multiplex PCR reads through MiXCR, storing one row per CDR3 protein. The table lists approximately 440,000 distinct CDR3 sequences, about 20% of them singletons. Time point specified: persistent/refractory GD, antithyroid drugs over 5 years with positive TRAb. RNA isolated from PBMCs was used to make the TCR library. The sample was peripheral blood mononuclear cells (PBMCs), taken when the disease was refractory, from a patient treated with antithyroid drugs. These receptors were obtained from a female donor with Graves disease.

This clonotype was seen ten or more times. The chain joins TRBV6-1 to TRBJ1-1, with TRBD1 matching over 7 bases. The J segment lost 4 bases and the V segment lost 7 bases, leaving 15 bases of the junction unmatched. The CDR3 runs 16 residues. Germline V CDR1 and CDR2: MNHNS, SASEGT. CDR3 in amino acids: CASNPRGRFYGTEAFF. CDR3 DNA: TGTGCCAGCAACCCGAGGGGGCGCTTTTATGGCACTGAAGCTTTCTTT.

This clonotype was seen a handful of times. The chain carries TRBV11-2 and TRBJ1-3; TRBD1 aligns across 7 bases. Germline V CDR1 and CDR2: SGHAT, FQNNGV. The CDR3 has 15 amino acids. The ends lost 5 bases at V and 0 bases at J; junction bases unmatched: 4. As DNA, the CDR3 is TGTGCCAGCAGCCGGGGACAGCGCTCTGGAAACACCATATATTTT. It translates to CASSRGQRSGNTIYF.

This clonotype was seen repeatedly, ten times or more. V and J are TRBV28 and TRBJ1-6; a weak D match, TRBD1 (5 bases). Looked up from germline, CDR1 is MDHEN and CDR2 is SYDVKM. This CDR3 has 15 amino acids. V gave up 4 bases and J gave up 7 bases, with 14 bases separating them. CDR3 sequence (DNA): TGTGCCAGCAGTTGGAAGGGGAGTCTAAATTCACCCCTCCACTTT. This translates into CASSWKGSLNSPLHF.

This clonotype has ten or more counts. This chain joins TRBV28 and TRBJ2-7; 9 bases fit TRBD1. V lost 4 bases to trimming and J lost 6 bases; unmatched junction nucleotides: 10. The CDR3 consists of 15 residues. Germline-derived CDR1 and CDR2 are MDHEN and SYDVKM. The CDR3 bases are TGTGCCAGCAGTTCTTACTTACAGGGGGCTAGCGAGCAGTACTTC. Encoded protein: CASSSYLQGASEQYF.

This clonotype was found a few times. The rearrangement uses TRBV5-8 and TRBJ2-3; D ambiguous. V gave up 4 bases and J gave up 2 bases, with 11 bases separating them. CDR1 SGHTS and CDR2 YDEGEE come from the germline V gene. The length of the CDR3 is 14 residues. The CDR3 spells CASSRAANTDTQYF. The CDR3 DNA follows: TGTGCCAGCAGCAGGGCAGCTAACACAGATACGCAGTATTTT.

This chain joins TRBV19 and TRBJ2-1; D possibly corresponds to TRBD1 (6 bases). V was clipped by 5 bases and J by 4 bases, with 12 bases between them. CDR3 size: 14 residues. Germline assignment: CDR1 LNHDA and CDR2 SQIVND (reference sequence). The CDR3 region has the DNA TGTGCCAGTAGTGCTCCGGGACAATACAATGAGCAGTTCTTC. It yields the protein CASSAPGQYNEQFF.

This chain joins TRBV5-5 and TRBJ2-7, with 7 bases lining up with TRBD2. V was clipped by 2 bases and J by 6 bases; unmatched bases: 5. The CDR3 totals 13 residues. Germline V gives CDR1 SGHKS, CDR2 YYEKEE (reference sequence). CDR3 in amino acids: CASSFSAGAEQYF. DNA of the CDR3: TGTGCCAGCAGCTTTTCTGCGGGAGCCGAGCAGTACTTC.

This clonotype has at least ten counts. V is TRBV2 and J is TRBJ1-4; TRBD1 might be the D (6 bases). Deletions cut 6 bases from V and 8 bases from J, with 13 bases between. The CDR3 has 13 amino acids. Germline CDR1 and CDR2: SNHLY and FYNNEI. CDR3 in amino acids: CASRRDKAEKLFF. DNA of the CDR3: TGTGCCAGCAGGAGGGACAAGGCGGAAAAACTGTTTTTT.

This clonotype occurred many times. This chain joins TRBV2 and TRBJ2-7, with 8 bases that match TRBD2. The CDR3 is 15 residues long. Per the germline V gene, CDR1 is SNHLY and CDR2 is FYNNEI. Trimming cost V 5 bases and J 2 bases; bases outside gene matches: 8. The CDR3 reads CASSPGDSGAYEQYF. As DNA, the CDR3 is TGTGCCAGCAGTCCCGGGGATAGCGGGGCCTACGAGCAGTACTTC.

This clonotype was recorded a few times. The chain joins TRBV18 to TRBJ1-2, with D perhaps matching TRBD1 (6 bases). Per the germline V gene, CDR1 is KGHSH and CDR2 is LQKENI. Trimming pared 5 bases from V and 8 bases from J, leaving 18 bases between. The CDR3 runs to 14 residues. The CDR3 nucleotides read TGTGCCAGCTCAATCGACGGCCGCGGACAGGGCTACACCTTC. Protein: CASSIDGRGQGYTF.

Only a few counts were recorded for this clonotype. This sequence joins TRBV30 and TRBJ1-2, with 7 bases lining up with TRBD1. The CDR3 covers 12 residues. V lost 2 bases, J lost 8 bases, and 5 bases stayed unmatched. Germline CDR1 GTSNPN, CDR2 SVGIG (reference sequence). This CDR3 reads CAWSYRGLGYTF. CDR3 nucleotide sequence: TGTGCCTGGAGTTATAGGGGGCTAGGCTACACCTTC.

This clonotype was detected ten times or more. The chain has TRBV28 and TRBJ2-7, with TRBD2 as a possible D gene (6 bases). Germline V gene sequence: CDR1 MDHEN, CDR2 SYDVKM. The CDR3 loop spans 14 amino acids. V shed 6 bases and J shed 2 bases, with 14 bases lying between them. CDR3 in DNA: TGTGCCAGCAGGTTAGCGGTACCTCCCTACGAGCAGTACTTC. It translates to CASRLAVPPYEQYF.

This clonotype was counted between two and nine times. The genes are TRBV20-1 and TRBJ2-7; D possibly corresponds to TRBD2 (6 bases). The V gene lost 5 bases and the J gene lost 5 bases, with 19 bases spanning the gap. The CDR3 sequence is 14 residues long. In germline, CDR1 is DFQATT, CDR2 SNEGSKA (reference sequence). The CDR3 bases are TGCAGTGCTCCTTTCGGGAGACTATTCCACGAGCAGTACTTC. Amino acid sequence: CSAPFGRLFHEQYF.

As regards this clonotype: It may be a read error: a sequence one base away is much more abundant. The chain links TRBV20-1 to TRBJ1-5; 7 positions match TRBD1. Per the germline V gene, CDR1 is DFQATT and CDR2 is SNEGSKA (reference sequence). This CDR3 has 14 amino acids. The DNA of the CDR3 is TGCAATGCTAGAGGGGGACAGATCAATCAGCCCCAGCATTTT. Amino acid sequence: CNARGGQINQPQHF.

This clonotype has a handful of counts. This chain uses TRBV18 with TRBJ1-6; D remains ambiguous. Germline CDR1 is KGHSH and CDR2 is LQKENI. The CDR3 runs to 16 residues. Trimming removed 3 bases at V and 7 bases at J, with 16 bases between. DNA of the CDR3: TGTGCCAGCTCACCCCGTGGGAGGGAGCGCAATTCACCCCTCCACTTT. This sequence encodes CASSPRGRERNSPLHF.

This clonotype has a count of ten or more. V gene TRBV30 combines with J gene TRBJ1-2; D is possibly TRBD1 (5 bases). V lost 3 bases and J 12 bases, leaving 14 bases between the germline ends. Germline CDR1 is GTSNPN and CDR2 is SVGIG (reference sequence). The CDR3 is 11 amino acids. The CDR3 DNA reads as TGTGCCTGGAGAAGGGGAAGTCTTGACACCTTC. This translates into CAWRRGSLDTF.

The chain joins TRBV18 to TRBJ2-7; the D gene is possibly TRBD1 (6 bases). This CDR3 is built from 14 residues. CDR1 and CDR2 from the germline V gene are KGHSH and LQKENI. With 2 bases removed from V and 3 bases from J, the gap between germline ends came to 11 bases. The DNA for the CDR3 is TGTGCCAGCTCACCAGCAGGGGAAGGCTACGAGCAGTACTTC. It translates to CASSPAGEGYEQYF.

This chain links TRBV6-1 with TRBJ1-5; D is possibly TRBD1 (6 bases). Germline loops: CDR1 MNHNS, CDR2 SASEGT. With 4 bases removed from V and 0 bases from J, the gap between germline ends came to 16 bases. This CDR3 region has 17 residues. The CDR3 reads CASSGPRTDDSNQPQHF. DNA of the CDR3: TGTGCCAGCAGTGGCCCCCGGACAGACGATAGCAATCAGCCCCAGCATTTT.